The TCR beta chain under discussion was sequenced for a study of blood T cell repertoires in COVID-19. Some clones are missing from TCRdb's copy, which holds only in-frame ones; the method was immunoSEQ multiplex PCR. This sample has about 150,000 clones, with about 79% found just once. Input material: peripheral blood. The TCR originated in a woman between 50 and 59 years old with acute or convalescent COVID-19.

CDR3: CASSLRLAGQSVNEQFF. In nucleotides, the CDR3 is TGTGCCAGCAGCCTCCGACTAGCGGGACAGTCAGTAAATGAGCAGTTCTTC. This rearrangement joins TRBV7-2 to TRBJ2-1; 11 nucleotides match TRBD2. The germline gives CDR1 SGHTA, CDR2 FQGNSA. The V segment lost 5 bases and the J segment 7 bases; nucleotides outside the gene matches: 13. The CDR3 length is 17 residues.